Below are 12 T cell receptor beta chains sequenced from a single sample in a study of CD8+CD57+ T cells in acquired aplastic anemia. For CDR3 and TCR beta VDJ profiling, genomic DNA was the template used. TCRdb independently ran MiXCR on the reads; one entry per CDR3 protein. Of around 250,000 distinct CDR3 sequences listed, approximately 57% are singletons. The specimen sequenced was sorted CD4+, CD8+, or CD8+CD57+ T cells (not recorded which) from PBMCs. The source of these receptors is a human donor with severe aplastic anemia or a healthy control (not recorded which).

This clonotype was seen ten or more times. This chain uses TRBV20-1 with TRBJ2-7, with 11 bases that match TRBD2. The CDR3 has 15 amino acids. Trimming removed 5 bases from V and 3 bases from J; junction bases left unmatched: 9. Germline loops: CDR1 DFQATT, CDR2 SNEGSKA (reference sequence). The CDR3 here is CSADPLAGGVYEQYF. The DNA for the CDR3 is TGCAGTGCTGACCCCTTAGCGGGGGGGGTCTACGAGCAGTACTTC.

This clonotype was recorded at least ten times. J is TRBJ2-5 and V is TRBV5-1; 11 bases are a match to TRBD2. The germline V gene has CDR1 SGHRS and CDR2 YFSETQ. Germline trimming cut 0 bases from V and 2 bases from J; bases unmatched to any gene: 3. This CDR3 spans 16 amino acids. In nucleotides, the CDR3 is TGCGCCAGCAGCTTGGGATCTAGCGGGAGGCAAGAGACCCAGTACTTC. It specifies CASSLGSSGRQETQYF.

The chain uses TRBV29-1 and TRBJ2-2, with D perhaps TRBD1 or TRBD2 (5 bases each). Germline assignment: CDR1 SQVTM and CDR2 ANQGSEA. Trimming took 6 bases from V and 0 from J, leaving 17 bases between them. CDR3 length equals 16 residues. The CDR3 sequence: CSVQDRGATNTGELFF. CDR3 nucleotide sequence: TGCAGCGTCCAAGATCGAGGGGCTACGAACACCGGGGAGCTGTTTTTT.

This clonotype was counted ten times or more. The chain uses TRBV5-1 and TRBJ2-2, with unresolved D. CDR1 is SGHRS, CDR2 YFSETQ, per germline. The CDR3 contains 15 residues. V lost 3 bases and J 8 bases, leaving 17 bases between the germline ends. CDR3 sequence reads: CASSSTGPPAGELFF. The CDR3 coding sequence is TGCGCCAGCAGCTCGACCGGTCCCCCTGCTGGGGAGCTGTTTTTT. Drawing the rest from reference TRBV5-1 and TRBJ2-2, the complete variable domain is KAGVTQTPRYLIKTRGQQVTLSCSPISGHRSVSWYQQTPGQGLQFLFEYFSETQRNKGNFPGRFSGRQFSNSRSEMNVSTLELGDSALYLCASSSTGPPAGELFFGEGSRLTVL.

The chain links TRBV7-9 to TRBJ1-1; D gene ambiguous. CDR1 is SEHNR, CDR2 FQNEAQ, per germline (reference sequence). The CDR3 is 15 residues long. V was shortened by 5 bases and J by 2 bases, with 15 bases between the two germline ends. The CDR3 protein is CASSTDGIPNTEAFF. For the CDR3, the DNA is TGTGCCAGCAGCACGGACGGGATCCCAAACACTGAAGCTTTCTTT.

J is TRBJ1-2 and V is TRBV15; 7 bases line up with TRBD1. The V and J ends lost 0 bases and 2 bases, in that order; junction bases with no gene match: 6. Germline V gene data show CDR1 as LNHNV and CDR2 as YYDKDF (reference sequence). CDR3 length equals 16 residues. The CDR3 DNA reads as TGTGCCACCAGCAGAGATTTGACAGGGCTGAACTATGGCTACACCTTC. It specifies CATSRDLTGLNYGYTF.

This clonotype was seen a single time. The chain recombines TRBV6-6 with TRBJ2-2, with D possibly TRBD2 on 7 matching bases. The CDR3 loop spans 14 amino acids. Trimming left V 9 bases short and J 2 bases short, with 13 bases between. Germline assignment: CDR1 MNHNY and CDR2 SVGAGI (reference sequence). CDR3 region: CASRGGTNTGELFF. The CDR3, as DNA: TGTGCCAGTAGGGGGGGGACAAACACCGGGGAGCTGTTTTTT.

This clonotype appeared many times. The chain uses TRBV9 and TRBJ2-2, with no clear D. Germline V gene data show CDR1 as SGDLS and CDR2 as YYNGEE. The CDR3 loop spans 16 amino acids. The V end lost 0 bases, the J end lost 1 base, and 10 bases lay between the germline ends. CDR3 sequence: CASSVEIGKNTGELFF. The DNA of the CDR3 is TGTGCCAGCAGCGTAGAAATTGGGAAGAACACCGGGGAGCTGTTTTTT.

This chain connects TRBV5-6 to TRBJ1-5, with D unresolved. This CDR3 has 13 residues. CDR1 is SGHDT, CDR2 YYEEEE, per germline. Trimming stripped 3 bases from V and 3 bases from J, with 7 bases between. CDR3 residues: CASSSEVNQPQHF. CDR3 nucleotides: TGTGCCAGCAGCTCAGAAGTCAATCAGCCCCAGCATTTT.

At least ten counts were recorded for this clonotype. This sequence joins TRBV7-2 and TRBJ2-7; 7 nucleotides align to TRBD1. This CDR3 has 15 amino acids. The J segment lost 3 bases and the V segment lost 5 bases, leaving 10 bases of the junction unmatched. Per germline, CDR1 SGHTA and CDR2 FQGNSA. The CDR3 region is CASSVSPGGLYEQYF. The CDR3 DNA sequence: TGTGCCAGCAGCGTCTCCCCAGGGGGTCTCTACGAGCAGTACTTC.

With respect to this clonotype: A read error may produce the germline difference seen at one junction end. The V and J genes are TRBV7-2 and TRBJ2-7; TRBD2 might be the D (6 bases). Germline loops: CDR1 SGHTA, CDR2 FQGNSA. This CDR3 comprises 13 residues. CDR3 region: CASSLGGTSPWFF. The CDR3 DNA reads as TGTGCCAGCAGCTTAGGAGGGACTTCCCCTTGGTTCTTC.

This chain links TRBV30 with TRBJ2-2; D is uncertain. The length of the CDR3 is 14 residues. V gave up 4 bases and J gave up 4 bases, with 13 bases separating them. Germline V gives CDR1 GTSNPN, CDR2 SVGIG (reference sequence). Here the CDR3 reads CAWISSFGTGELFF. The CDR3 DNA reads as TGTGCCTGGATTTCAAGTTTTGGCACCGGGGAGCTGTTTTTT.